One and the same sample provided the 21 T cell receptor beta chains below, sequenced in a study of blood T cell repertoires in COVID-19. Only in-frame clones appear in the TCRdb table, and some are missing; sequencing was by immunoSEQ multiplex PCR. In the table there are roughly 250,000 clones, approximately 87% of which are singletons. The sample consisted of peripheral blood. All receptors come from a woman in her fifties or sixties with acute or convalescent COVID-19.

This chain uses TRBV30 with TRBJ1-4; no reliable D call. The CDR3 is 15 amino acids. V was cut by 5 bases and J by 7 bases, with 20 bases left in between. The V gene's germline CDR1 is GTSNPN and CDR2 SVGIG (reference sequence). CDR3 in amino acids: CAWGTSIAAPEKLFF. The CDR3 nucleotides are TGTGCCTGGGGCACCTCAATCGCGGCTCCTGAAAAACTGTTTTTT.

The chain uses TRBV6-5 and TRBJ1-5; a possible D gene is TRBD1 (6 bases). Deletions cut 5 bases from V and 7 bases from J, with 18 bases between. Germline CDR1 reads MNHEY; CDR2 reads SVGAGI. The CDR3 runs 15 residues. The CDR3: CASSSSAGAGQPQHF. The CDR3 DNA follows: TGTGCCAGCAGTAGTAGCGCGGGGGCAGGCCAGCCCCAGCATTTT.

The rearrangement uses TRBV28 and TRBJ1-1; the D gene is possibly TRBD1 (6 bases). Trimming took off 3 bases at V and 1 base at J, with 9 bases between the two ends. CDR3 length equals 14 residues. Germline values: CDR1 MDHEN, CDR2 SYDVKM. CDR3 DNA: TGTGCCAGCAGTTTTACGACAGGGAACACTGAAGCTTTCTTT. It is translated as CASSFTTGNTEAFF.

The V gene is TRBV5-5, the J gene TRBJ1-2; a weak D match, TRBD1 (5 bases). Trimming took off 6 bases at V and 5 bases at J, with 17 bases between the two ends. There are 14 residues in the CDR3. Germline lookup yields CDR1 SGHKS and CDR2 YYEKEE (reference sequence). CDR3 amino acids: CASIIEGAGYGYTF. The DNA of the CDR3 is TGTGCCAGCATCATCGAAGGGGCTGGGTATGGCTACACCTTC.

This chain uses TRBV6-5 with TRBJ2-3; D possibly corresponds to TRBD1 (5 bases). This CDR3 region has 13 residues. The V end lost 6 bases, the J end lost 1 base, and 8 bases lay between the germline ends. Germline V gene lookup returns CDR1 MNHEY and CDR2 SVGAGI. In DNA, the CDR3 is TGTGCCAGCAGAACCAGGGGCACAGATACGCAGTATTTT. Translation gives CASRTRGTDTQYF.

The chain combines TRBV27 with TRBJ2-1; 10 nucleotides agree with TRBD1. The germline gives CDR1 MNHEY, CDR2 SMNVEV (reference sequence). The CDR3 is 15 residues long. Trimming at V came to 5 bases and at J to 3 bases, leaving 4 bases not matched to a gene. The CDR3 protein is CASSHGQGVYNEQFF. The CDR3 nucleotides are TGTGCCAGCAGTCACGGACAGGGGGTCTACAATGAGCAGTTCTTC.

This chain connects TRBV5-1 to TRBJ2-5, with TRBD1 identical over 8 bases. This CDR3 comprises 14 residues. The V gene's germline CDR1 is SGHRS and CDR2 YFSETQ. J lost 5 bases, V lost 2 bases, and 5 bases had no gene match. CDR3 loop: CASSLGQGGETQYF. The CDR3 DNA follows: TGCGCCAGCAGCTTAGGACAGGGTGGGGAGACCCAGTACTTC.

Turning to this clone: One junction end disagrees with the germline gene, perhaps due to a read error. The V gene is TRBV20-1, the J gene TRBJ1-1; D uncertain. This CDR3 contains 10 residues. CDR1 is DFQATT, CDR2 SNEGSKA, per germline (reference sequence). The CDR3 reads CSARVLDSCF. CDR3 nucleotides: TGCAGTGCTAGAGTCTTGGACTCTTGTTTT.

This chain joins TRBV5-1 and TRBJ1-2; D may be TRBD1 (6 bases). Trimming cost V 4 bases and J 6 bases, with 22 bases left between them. This CDR3 is 16 amino acids long. In germline, CDR1 is SGHRS, CDR2 YFSETQ. The chain's CDR3 is CASSLGGGPNIDGYTF. CDR3 sequence (DNA): TGCGCCAGCAGCCTGGGGGGCGGTCCAAACATCGATGGCTACACCTTC.

The chain carries TRBV5-1 and TRBJ2-1, with TRBD2 matching over 13 bases. Trimming took 0 bases from V and 2 from J; bases not matched to a gene: 2. Germline CDR1 SGHRS, CDR2 YFSETQ. There are 17 residues in the CDR3. CDR3 in amino acids: CASSLAGLAGAYNEQFF. In nucleotides, the CDR3 is TGCGCCAGCAGCTTGGCTGGACTAGCGGGGGCCTACAATGAGCAGTTCTTC.

V usage is TRBV27 and J usage is TRBJ2-7, with 8 bases that match TRBD2. V lost 5 bases, J lost 4 bases, and 7 bases stayed unmatched. Germline CDR1 reads MNHEY; CDR2 reads SMNVEV (reference sequence). The CDR3 has 14 residues. The CDR3 region has the DNA TGTGCCAGCAGTCCCTCCGGGACTAGGTACGAGCAGTACTTC. Its translation is CASSPSGTRYEQYF.

The rearrangement joins TRBV10-3 to TRBJ1-2; TRBD1 matches 7 bases. V lost 2 bases and J lost 4; bases outside the gene matches: 7. The length of the CDR3 is 15 residues. Germline V CDR1 and CDR2: ENHRY, SYGVKD. The CDR3 reads CAISERWDSPYGYTF. CDR3 sequence (DNA): TGTGCCATCAGTGAGAGATGGGACAGCCCCTATGGCTACACCTTC.

The chain carries TRBV7-3 and TRBJ1-1; tentative D call: TRBD1 (5 bases). V was clipped by 2 bases and J by 3 bases, with 13 bases between them. Per germline, CDR1 SGHTA and CDR2 FQGTGA. This CDR3 is built from 15 residues. DNA of the CDR3: TGTGCCAGCAGCTTACAGGGTCCATCGGACACTGAAGCTTTCTTT. It codes for CASSLQGPSDTEAFF.

This chain uses TRBV5-4 with TRBJ1-2, with 7 positions matching TRBD1. In germline, CDR1 is SGHNT, CDR2 YYREEE (reference sequence). Trimming took 3 bases from V and 4 from J; bases not matched to a gene: 9. CDR3 length equals 15 residues. This CDR3 reads CASSSSQGTAYGYTF. DNA of the CDR3: TGTGCCAGCAGCTCCTCACAGGGGACGGCCTATGGCTACACCTTC.

V is TRBV12-3 or TRBV12-4 and J is TRBJ2-7; TRBD1 is a possible D gene (6 bases). The CDR3 is 13 amino acids. V was trimmed by 6 bases and J by 2 bases, leaving 11 bases between them. The chain's CDR3 is CASRTQGPYEQYF. In DNA form, the CDR3 reads TGTGCCAGCAGGACACAGGGTCCCTACGAGCAGTACTTC.

V usage is TRBV27 and J usage is TRBJ2-3; D is unclear. The CDR3 loop spans 13 amino acids. Trimming took 6 bases from V and 6 from J, leaving 13 bases between them. The germline gives CDR1 MNHEY, CDR2 SMNVEV (reference sequence). The CDR3 region has the DNA TGTGCCAGCAGCCAAGCCCGCAGGGATACGCAGTATTTT. Its protein product is CASSQARRDTQYF.

This sequence joins TRBV4-3 and TRBJ2-1, with TRBD2 identical over 10 bases. CDR3 length: 17 amino acids. The V gene's germline CDR1 is LGHNA and CDR2 YSLEER. J was trimmed by 0 bases and V by 1 base; bases with no gene match: 3. This chain's CDR3 is CASSQVASGSSYNEQFF. For the CDR3, the DNA is TGCGCCAGCAGCCAAGTGGCTAGCGGGAGCTCCTACAATGAGCAGTTCTTC.

V is TRBV29-1 and J is TRBJ2-1; 8 nucleotides match TRBD1. This CDR3 spans 14 amino acids. CDR1 and CDR2 from the germline V gene are SQVTM and ANQGSEA. V dropped 6 bases and J dropped 2; count of bases not matched to a gene: 6. The CDR3 DNA sequence: TGCAGCGTCACCCGGGACAGGACCTACAATGAGCAGTTCTTC. This gives the protein CSVTRDRTYNEQFF.

The chain is built from TRBV3-1 (or the pseudogene TRBV3-2) and TRBJ1-5, with TRBD1 as a possible D gene (6 bases). V lost 4 bases and J lost 0, with 16 bases in between. Germline V gene lookup returns CDR1 LGHDT and CDR2 YNNKEL (reference sequence). This CDR3 region has 17 residues. The CDR3, as DNA: TGTGCCAGCAGCCCGCCGGGACAACTCTATAGCAATCAGCCCCAGCATTTT. It specifies CASSPPGQLYSNQPQHF.

The chain uses TRBV5-1 and TRBJ1-2, with TRBD1 matching over 11 bases. With 5 bases clipped from V and 4 bases from J, the junction kept 7 bases outside the gene matches. Germline CDR1 is SGHRS and CDR2 is YFSETQ. CDR3 size: 15 residues. CDR3 loop: CASSPGQGVFYGYTF. CDR3 sequence (DNA): TGCGCCAGCAGTCCGGGACAGGGGGTATTCTATGGCTACACCTTC.

V gene TRBV27 combines with J gene TRBJ2-1; D possibly corresponds to TRBD1 (5 bases). CDR1 and CDR2 from the germline V gene are MNHEY and SMNVEV (reference sequence). Trimming removed 5 bases from V and 8 bases from J, with 13 bases in between. The CDR3 length is 13 residues. In nucleotides, the CDR3 is TGTGCCAGCAGTGAACGGGTAGGGGATGAGCAGTTCTTC. Translated: CASSERVGDEQFF.